This is a list of T cell receptor beta chains from one sample in a study of T-cell reconstitution after alpha-beta-depleted transplantation in children. One entry per CDR3 protein, called by TCRdb with MiXCR from the PCR reads. Of under 750,000 distinct CDR3 sequences in the sample, roughly 23% are singletons; the top ten hold around 14%. This sample comprised PBMCs, mostly from graft donor cells, obtained 360 days after TCRalphabeta/CD19-depleted stem cell transplant. The receptors shown here come from a boy under two years old who had a stem cell transplant for acute myeloid leukemia, so the T cells may come from the graft donor. The conserved cysteine and the conserved F or W are not part of the CDR3 here.

V: TRBV10-3; J: TRBJ1-3; CDR3: AISRTGIQNTIY
V: TRBV4-1; J: TRBJ1-1; CDR3: ASSQDLGDTEAF
V: TRBV12-3/TRBV12-4; J: TRBJ1-4; CDR3: ASSSSGGGVSEKLF
V: TRBV11-2; J: TRBJ2-3; CDR3: ASSSRRLAGGRVTDTQY
V: TRBV29-1; J: TRBJ1-1; CDR3: SVEKDSLNTEAF
V: TRBV29-1; J: TRBJ2-1; CDR3: SGRRGGTYNEQF
V: TRBV20-1; J: TRBJ1-1; CDR3: SASLSGNTEAF
V: TRBV20-1; J: TRBJ1-1; CDR3: SARDWAEAF
V: TRBV12-3/TRBV12-4; J: TRBJ2-7; CDR3: ASSWSGRYEQY
V: TRBV6-2/TRBV6-3; J: TRBJ2-1; CDR3: ASSDLWEQF
V: TRBV20-1; J: TRBJ2-1; CDR3: SAGTSGRGPYNEQF
V: TRBV6-1; J: TRBJ1-2; CDR3: ASTSPGETYGYT
V: TRBV9; J: TRBJ2-2; CDR3: ASSVVGGAGELF
V: TRBV7-9; J: TRBJ2-1; CDR3: ASSQAALREQF
V: TRBV4-1; J: TRBJ2-3; CDR3: ASSIGGDTDTQY
V: TRBV18; J: TRBJ2-1; CDR3: ASSPVRGREQF
V: TRBV6-5; J: TRBJ1-1; CDR3: ASSYTMTGGTEAF
V: TRBV7-9; J: TRBJ1-2; CDR3: ASSEVGKADDYGYT
V: TRBV29-1; J: TRBJ1-2; CDR3: SAPQGSYGYT
V: TRBV6-2/TRBV6-3; J: TRBJ2-7; CDR3: ASSYGIAGPPEEQY
V: TRBV5-1; J: TRBJ2-1; CDR3: ASSLGQGPGSYNEQF
V: TRBV28; J: TRBJ1-1; CDR3: ASSILQGYTEAF
V: TRBV7-2; J: TRBJ1-2; CDR3: ASSPLGDGYGYT
V: TRBV12-3/TRBV12-4; J: TRBJ2-1; CDR3: ASRSTGGIYNEQF
V: TRBV18; J: TRBJ2-1; CDR3: AGSRTSGYNEQF
V: TRBV6-2/TRBV6-3; J: TRBJ1-5; CDR3: ASSQPQH
V: TRBV20-1; J: TRBJ2-1; CDR3: SASRGRRSNEQF
V: TRBV12-3/TRBV12-4; J: TRBJ2-2; CDR3: ASTGTSGAPLF
V: TRBV29-1; J: TRBJ1-1; CDR3: SVINPYLKGTEAF
V: TRBV9; J: TRBJ2-1; CDR3: ASSVSRDNEQF
V: TRBV7-2; J: TRBJ2-5; CDR3: ASSLGKGQETQY
V: TRBV12-3/TRBV12-4; J: TRBJ1-2; CDR3: ASSSNGYGTYT
V: TRBV7-2; J: TRBJ1-2; CDR3: ASSFRTAPLYGYT
V: TRBV10-3; J: TRBJ1-1; CDR3: AITGEGGMNTEAF
V: TRBV7-2; J: TRBJ2-7; CDR3: ASSLVGDRGLRYEQY
V: TRBV28; J: TRBJ2-4; CDR3: ASSLPTGTGNIQY
V: TRBV29-1; J: TRBJ2-2; CDR3: SVSNTGELF
V: TRBV2; J: TRBJ2-2; CDR3: ASSEDTGELF
V: TRBV4-2; J: TRBJ2-3; CDR3: ASSQIGAGGSDTQY
V: TRBV20-1; J: TRBJ2-1; CDR3: SAMTGQGISYNEQF
V: TRBV29-1; J: TRBJ1-2; CDR3: SVLPGYGYT
V: TRBV6-5; J: TRBJ2-1; CDR3: ASSWEGGGEQF
V: TRBV6-2/TRBV6-3; J: TRBJ2-1; CDR3: ASSLPTENNEQF
V: TRBV3-1; J: TRBJ2-3; CDR3: ASSRAASGDTQY